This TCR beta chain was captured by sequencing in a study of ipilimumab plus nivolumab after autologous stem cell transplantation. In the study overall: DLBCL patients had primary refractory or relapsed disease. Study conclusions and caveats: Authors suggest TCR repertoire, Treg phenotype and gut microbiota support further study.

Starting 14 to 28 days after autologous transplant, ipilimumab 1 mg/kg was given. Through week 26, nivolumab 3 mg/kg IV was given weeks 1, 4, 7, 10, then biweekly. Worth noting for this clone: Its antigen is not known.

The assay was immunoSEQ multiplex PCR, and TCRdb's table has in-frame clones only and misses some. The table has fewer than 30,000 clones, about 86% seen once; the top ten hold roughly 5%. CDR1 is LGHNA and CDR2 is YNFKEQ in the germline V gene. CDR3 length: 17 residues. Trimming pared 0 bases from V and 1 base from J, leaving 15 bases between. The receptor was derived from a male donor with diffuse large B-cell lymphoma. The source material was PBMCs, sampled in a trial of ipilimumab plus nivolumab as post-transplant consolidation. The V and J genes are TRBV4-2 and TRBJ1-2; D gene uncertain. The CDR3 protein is CASSQESSTGNNYGYTF. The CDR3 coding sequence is TGTGCCAGCAGCCAAGAGTCATCCACGGGTAATAACTATGGCTACACCTTC.